The present T cell receptor (beta chain) was sequenced within a study of blood T cell repertoires in COVID-19. Study overall: In each case, the material was cDNA or gDNA derived from T cells, B-cell-depleted T cells, or PBMCs.

Germline-derived CDR1 and CDR2 are SEHNR and FQNEAQ (reference sequence). Trimming took 1 base from V and 0 from J; bases not matched to a gene: 4. There are 16 residues in the CDR3. This clone appeared once. Participants came from 20 to 25 US areas, aged about 18 to 95 years. Cohorts were assigned according to the clinical history that participants reported. Two consecutive negative NP/OP PCR tests, clearance, or resolved symptoms defined Cohort 3 recovery. The assay was immunoSEQ multiplex PCR, and TCRdb's table has in-frame clones only and misses some. The sample shows about 190,000 clones, roughly 88% of them seen only once.

This chain joins TRBV7-9 and TRBJ2-5; 8 bases match TRBD1. The sample consisted of PBMCs or T cells enriched from blood (not recorded which). The TCR sequence derives from a woman aged 25 to 45 who had recovered from COVID-19. For the CDR3, the DNA is TGTGCCAGCAGCTTAGGGGACAGGAGTTACCAAGAGACCCAGTACTTC. It translates to CASSLGDRSYQETQYF.